The rows below give T cell receptor beta chains drawn from one sample of a study of shared clonotypes between healthy human individuals. Here immunoSEQ multiplex PCR was the method, and the copy in TCRdb shows in-frame clones only, minus some. The sample comprises 190,000 or so clones, approximately 95% of which are singletons, and approximately 0.07% rests with the top ten. The sequenced sample was naive CD4+ T cells sorted from blood. These TCRs come from a woman aged 30 to 39 in good health. Each CDR3 is given with its conserved first and last residue. The D gene is left open where the match is weak. Some rows have no size entry. The others give once, few or many, or a class for an expanded clone.

>TRBV6-6|TRBD2|-|16|TRBJ2-6
CASLKAGGTGANVLTF
TGTGCCAGCCTCAAAGCGGGAGGGACTGGGGCCAACGTCCTGACTTTC
>TRBV28|TRBD1|-|17|TRBJ1-5
CASSTPIDRGETLPQHF
TGTGCCAGCAGTACCCCAATCGACAGGGGAGAAACTCTTCCCCAGCATTTT
>TRBV18|-|-|16|TRBJ2-7
CASSTPRGGNFYEQYF
TGTGCCAGCTCAACCCCCCGAGGGGGGAATTTTTATGAGCAGTACTTC
>TRBV2|-|-|15|TRBJ1-4
CASSENTGGHEKLFF
TGTGCCAGCAGTGAGAACACCGGCGGACATGAAAAACTGTTTTTT
>TRBV19|-|-|16|TRBJ1-1
CASSIPSKASNTEAFF
TGTGCCAGTAGTATCCCCTCGAAGGCGTCGAACACTGAAGCTTTCTTT
>TRBV27|-|-|15|TRBJ2-7
CASSSRREGSYEQYF
TGTGCCAGCAGTTCCCGTAGGGAAGGGTCCTACGAGCAGTACTTC
>TRBV19|-|-|17|TRBJ1-2
CASSLWEKGSANYGYTF
TGTGCCAGTAGTCTTTGGGAGAAGGGGTCGGCTAACTATGGCTACACCTTC
>TRBV4-1|-|-|15|TRBJ2-1
CASSQEDLRLFEQFF
TGCGCCAGCAGCCAAGAAGACTTGAGGTTATTTGAGCAGTTCTTC
>TRBV4-1|TRBD2|-|21|TRBJ2-2
CASSPRLAGGSKTANTGELFF
TGCGCCAGCAGCCCAAGACTAGCGGGAGGGAGTAAGACTGCGAACACCGGGGAGCTGTTTTTT
>TRBV7-1|-|-|13|TRBJ1-1
CASSPDYMTEAFF
TGTGCCAGCAGCCCGGACTATATGACTGAAGCTTTCTTT
>TRBV7-2|TRBD2|-|12|TRBJ2-7
CASSLIGASGSF
TGTGCCAGCAGCTTAATAGGGGCTAGCGGGAGTTTC
>TRBV18|TRBD1|few|13|TRBJ1-5
CASSSQGREPQHF
TGTGCCAGCTCCTCACAGGGGAGAGAGCCCCAGCATTTT
>TRBV19|-|-|15|TRBJ2-7
CASRKTLTSEKEQYF
TGTGCCAGTAGAAAGACACTGACCAGCGAAAAGGAGCAGTACTTC
>TRBV27|-|-|14|TRBJ2-1
CASRPGTTGFGQFF
TGTGCCAGCAGACCCGGGACTACAGGGTTTGGGCAGTTCTTC
>TRBV28|TRBD2|-|17|TRBJ2-7
CASSSPSSGRAAYEQYF
TGTGCCAGCAGTTCCCCTAGCTCGGGGAGGGCCGCCTACGAGCAGTACTTC
>TRBV5-6|-|-|15|TRBJ1-1
CASSPTTGANTEAFF
TGTGCCAGCAGCCCCACGACTGGAGCGAACACTGAAGCTTTCTTT
>TRBV28|-|-|13|TRBJ1-1
CASSLVVNTEAFF
TGTGCCAGCAGTTTAGTAGTGAACACTGAAGCTTTCTTT
>TRBV6-5|-|-|14|TRBJ1-1
CASSPLGPNTEAFF
TGTGCCAGCAGTCCCTTGGGGCCGAACACTGAAGCTTTCTTT